Listed below are T cell receptor beta chains from one sample, sequenced in a study of shared T cell receptors in the human thymus. The data were produced by immunoSEQ multiplex PCR, yet TCRdb's version contains in-frame clones alone and is incomplete. The repertoire has 600,000 or so clones, around 87% of them found once; the top ten carry roughly 0.0087%. These data were also reused for a study on human thymus T cells.

The source material was thymocytes. These receptors were taken from a boy under two years old with a congenital heart defect. The CDR3 runs from the conserved cysteine through the conserved F or W. D genes are given only for firm matches. Clone size is not always given. Where it is, it says once, few, many or a class for expanded clones.

clone_size	j_call	cdr3_length	d_call	v_call	cdr3_nt	cdr3_aa
few	TRBJ1-2	15	TRBD1	TRBV5-6	TGTGCCAGCAGCTTTCATGGACAGGGCCCTGATGGCTACACCTTC	CASSFHGQGPDGYTF
.	TRBJ1-2	17	TRBD1	TRBV5-1	TGCGCCAGCAGCACGCGTGACACAGGGGAGGCAAGCTATGGCTACACCTTC	CASSTRDTGEASYGYTF
once	TRBJ1-1	13	TRBD1	TRBV6-5	TGTGCCAGCAGTTCACAGGGGATTCCTGAAGCTTTCTTT	CASSSQGIPEAFF
.	TRBJ2-3	15	TRBD1	TRBV5-1	TGCGCCAGCAGCTTGGCACAGGGGGCGGAAGATACGCAGTATTTT	CASSLAQGAEDTQYF
.	TRBJ1-2	15	.	TRBV5-1	TGCGCCAGCTCCGAGACTGCGCGGGGAAACTATGGCTACACCTTC	CASSETARGNYGYTF
.	TRBJ2-2	16	TRBD1	TRBV5-5	TGTGCCAGCAGCCCGGGACAGGGCAGTGGCACCGGGGAGCTGTTTTTT	CASSPGQGSGTGELFF
.	TRBJ1-1	18	.	TRBV4-1	TGCGCCAGCAGCCAAGTTATGGCCCCACAGGGAAGGCGCACTGAAGCTTTCTTT	CASSQVMAPQGRRTEAFF
.	TRBJ2-7	16	.	TRBV11-2	TGTGCCAGCAGCTTAGGGCGGGGCTCCTTCTCCTACGAGCAGTACTTC	CASSLGRGSFSYEQYF
once	TRBJ2-1	16	TRBD1	TRBV6-4	TGTGCCAGCAGTGACGATTGGGGACAGGGCGTGGATGAGCAGTTCTTC	CASSDDWGQGVDEQFF
.	TRBJ2-7	15	TRBD2	TRBV5-1	TGCGCCAGCAGCTTGGCCCCTAGCGGGCGCTACGAGCAGTACTTC	CASSLAPSGRYEQYF
.	TRBJ2-5	18	TRBD1	TRBV13	TGTGCCAGCAGCCAACCCTTCCGGGACAGGGGCAGCGAGGAGACCCAGTACTTC	CASSQPFRDRGSEETQYF
.	TRBJ1-5	13	.	TRBV29-1	TGCAGTGCCGGCCGGGGGGTCGGTCAGCCCCAGCATTTT	CSAGRGVGQPQHF
.	TRBJ2-7	15	.	TRBV7-2	TGTGCCAGCAGCTTATATTCCAGGGGCTACGACGAGCAGTACTTC	CASSLYSRGYDEQYF
.	TRBJ1-2	15	TRBD1	TRBV27	TGTGCCAGCAGAATAGGACAGGGTAAAGACTATGGCTACACCTTC	CASRIGQGKDYGYTF
.	TRBJ2-2	17	TRBD2	TRBV4-3	TGCGCCAGCAGCCCAAACTCTAGCGGGAGGGCCCCCGGGGAGCTGTTTTTT	CASSPNSSGRAPGELFF
.	TRBJ2-7	14	.	TRBV5-1	TGCGCCAGCAGCTCCAGGGGAAGTAGATCAGGGCAGTACTTC	CASSSRGSRSGQYF
.	TRBJ2-7	15	TRBD1	TRBV11-2	TGTGCCAGCAGCTCGGGGACAGGCGGGGCCTACGAGCAGTACTTC	CASSSGTGGAYEQYF
.	TRBJ1-1	13	.	TRBV11-3	TGTGCCAGCAGCTTATGGAGAGGCACTGAAGCTTTCTTT	CASSLWRGTEAFF
.	TRBJ2-4	16	TRBD1	TRBV19	TGTGCCAGTAGTATGGACAGGGTGGGAGCCAAAAACATTCAGTACTTC	CASSMDRVGAKNIQYF
.	TRBJ1-1	13	.	TRBV10-3	TGTGCCATCAGGCGGGGGGGGCGAGGTGAAGCTTTCTTT	CAIRRGGRGEAFF
.	TRBJ2-2	20	TRBD2	TRBV4-1	TGCGCCAGCAGCCAAGATAGACGACTAGCGGGGGGAACGAACACCGGGGAGCTGTTTTTT	CASSQDRRLAGGTNTGELFF
.	TRBJ2-7	14	TRBD1	TRBV5-1	TGCGCCAGCAGCCCCGGGACAGTATCCTACGAGCAGTACTTC	CASSPGTVSYEQYF
.	TRBJ1-1	13	.	TRBV27	TGTGCCAGCAGTGACATATCGAGCACTGAAGCTTTCTTT	CASSDISSTEAFF
.	TRBJ2-4	16	TRBD2	TRBV7-8	TGTGCCAGCAGCTTGACTAGCGGGAGGGCAGGGGACATTCAGTACTTC	CASSLTSGRAGDIQYF
.	TRBJ2-1	16	TRBD2	TRBV29-1	TGCAGCGTTGCTCTGGGCGGGAGGTCCACCTACAATGAGCAGTTCTTC	CSVALGGRSTYNEQFF
.	TRBJ2-7	16	TRBD1	TRBV5-1	TGCGCCAGCAGCAGTGCTTGGACAGGGGGCCCCCACGAGCAGTACTTC	CASSSAWTGGPHEQYF
few	TRBJ1-3	17	.	TRBV11-2	TGTGCCAGCAGCCCCGTTATAGGAGGGATCTCTGGAAACACCATATATTTT	CASSPVIGGISGNTIYF
.	TRBJ2-7	12	.	TRBV28	TGTGCCAGCAGTTCCGGACAGCGCGAGCAATACTTC	CASSSGQREQYF
.	TRBJ2-3	16	.	TRBV4-3	TGCGCCAGCAGCCAAGATCCTAAGACAGTTCCAGATACGCAGTATTTT	CASSQDPKTVPDTQYF